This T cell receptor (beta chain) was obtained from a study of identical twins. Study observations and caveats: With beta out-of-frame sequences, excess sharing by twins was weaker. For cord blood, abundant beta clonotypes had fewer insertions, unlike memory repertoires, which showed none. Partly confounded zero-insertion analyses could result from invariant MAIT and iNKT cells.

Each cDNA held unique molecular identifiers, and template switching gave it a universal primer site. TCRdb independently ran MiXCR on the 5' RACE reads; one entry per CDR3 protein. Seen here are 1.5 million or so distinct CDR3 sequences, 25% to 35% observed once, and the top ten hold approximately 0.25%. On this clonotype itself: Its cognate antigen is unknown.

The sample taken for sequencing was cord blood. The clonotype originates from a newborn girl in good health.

CDR3 loop: CASSSSGTSGGAYEQYF. DNA of the CDR3: TGTGCCAGCAGTTCATCCGGGACTAGCGGGGGTGCGTACGAGCAGTACTTC. The rearrangement uses TRBV12-3 or TRBV12-4 and TRBJ2-4; 14 bases are shared with TRBD2. The J call may be wrong; the DNA end is better matched by TRBJ2-7. The CDR3 runs 17 residues.